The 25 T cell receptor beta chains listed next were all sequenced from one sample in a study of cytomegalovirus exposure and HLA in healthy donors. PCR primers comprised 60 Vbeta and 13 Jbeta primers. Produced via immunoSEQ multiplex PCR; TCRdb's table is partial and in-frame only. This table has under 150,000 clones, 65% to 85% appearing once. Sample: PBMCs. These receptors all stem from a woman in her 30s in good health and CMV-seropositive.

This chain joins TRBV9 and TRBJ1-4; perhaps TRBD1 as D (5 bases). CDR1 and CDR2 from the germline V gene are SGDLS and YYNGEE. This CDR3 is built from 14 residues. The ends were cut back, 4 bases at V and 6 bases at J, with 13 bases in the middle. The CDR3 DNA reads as TGTGCCAGCAGCCCCGGGGGAGGGGATGAAAAACTGTTTTTT. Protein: CASSPGGGDEKLFF.

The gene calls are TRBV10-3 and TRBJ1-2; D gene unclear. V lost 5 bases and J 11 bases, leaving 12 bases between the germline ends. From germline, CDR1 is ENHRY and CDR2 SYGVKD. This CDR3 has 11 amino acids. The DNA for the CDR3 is TGTGCCATCAGTTCCACCCGAGGGTACACCTTC. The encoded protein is CAISSTRGYTF.

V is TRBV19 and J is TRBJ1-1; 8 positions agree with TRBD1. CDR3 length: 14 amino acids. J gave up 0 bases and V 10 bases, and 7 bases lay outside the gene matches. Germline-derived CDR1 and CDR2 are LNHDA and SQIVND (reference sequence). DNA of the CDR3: TGTGCCACAAGGACAGGGCCCGTGAACACTGAAGCTTTCTTT. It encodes CATRTGPVNTEAFF.

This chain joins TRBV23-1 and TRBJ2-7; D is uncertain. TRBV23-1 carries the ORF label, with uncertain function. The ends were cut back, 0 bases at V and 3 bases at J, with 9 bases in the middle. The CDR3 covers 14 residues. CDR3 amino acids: CASSQSYNYYEQYF. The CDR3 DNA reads TGCGCCAGCAGTCAATCTTACAATTACTACGAGCAGTACTTC.

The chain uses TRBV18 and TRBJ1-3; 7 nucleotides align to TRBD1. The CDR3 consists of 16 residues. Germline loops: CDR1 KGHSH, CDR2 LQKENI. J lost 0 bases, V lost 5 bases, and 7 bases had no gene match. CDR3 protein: CASSSNRGHSGNTIYF. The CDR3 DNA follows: TGTGCCAGCTCAAGTAACAGGGGCCACTCTGGAAACACCATATATTTT.

CDR3: CASSFDRITYHEQYF. CDR3 in DNA: TGTGCCAGCAGTTTTGACAGAATAACCTACCACGAGCAGTACTTC. The chain recombines TRBV27 with TRBJ2-7, with a tentative D call TRBD1 (5 bases). CDR1 and CDR2 (germline): MNHEY, SMNVEV (reference sequence). The CDR3 runs 15 residues. V was shortened by 3 bases and J by 5 bases, with 17 bases between the two germline ends.

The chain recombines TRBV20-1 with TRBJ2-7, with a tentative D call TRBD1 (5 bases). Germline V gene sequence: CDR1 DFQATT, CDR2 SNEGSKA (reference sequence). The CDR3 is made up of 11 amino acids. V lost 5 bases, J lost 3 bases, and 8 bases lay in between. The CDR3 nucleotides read TGCAGTGCTGGGGCCTACTACGAGCAGTACTTC. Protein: CSAGAYYEQYF.

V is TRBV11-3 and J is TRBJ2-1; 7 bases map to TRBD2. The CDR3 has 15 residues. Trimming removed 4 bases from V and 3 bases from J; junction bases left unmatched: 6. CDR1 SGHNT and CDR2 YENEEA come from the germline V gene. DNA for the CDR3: TGTGCCAGCAGCTCAGCCGGGACTAACTACAATGAGCAGTTCTTC. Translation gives CASSSAGTNYNEQFF.

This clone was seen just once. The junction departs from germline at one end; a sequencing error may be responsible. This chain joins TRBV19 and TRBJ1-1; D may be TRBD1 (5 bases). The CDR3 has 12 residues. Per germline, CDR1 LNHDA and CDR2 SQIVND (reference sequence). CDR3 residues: CASNLGAGIRIF. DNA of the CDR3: TGTGCCAGTAACCTAGGGGCAGGTATTAGGATCTTT.

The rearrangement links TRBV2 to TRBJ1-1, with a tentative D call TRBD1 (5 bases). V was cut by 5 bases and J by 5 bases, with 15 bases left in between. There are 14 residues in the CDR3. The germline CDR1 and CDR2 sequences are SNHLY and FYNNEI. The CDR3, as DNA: TGTGCCAGCAGTAAACGGGGGGAGTTTACTGAAGCTTTCTTT. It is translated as CASSKRGEFTEAFF.

As DNA, the CDR3 is TGCAGCGCTGGGGAGGTAGGATATTACAATGAGCAGTTCTTC. Amino acids: CSAGEVGYYNEQFF. V is TRBV29-1 and J is TRBJ2-1, with a weak D call TRBD2 (6 bases). V lost 7 bases and J 4 bases, leaving 17 bases between the germline ends. Germline CDR1 reads SQVTM; CDR2 reads ANQGSEA. The CDR3 sequence is 14 residues long.

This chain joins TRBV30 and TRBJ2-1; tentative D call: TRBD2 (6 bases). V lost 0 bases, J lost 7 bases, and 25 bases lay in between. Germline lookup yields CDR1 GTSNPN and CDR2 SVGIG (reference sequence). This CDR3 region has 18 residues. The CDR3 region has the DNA TGTGCCTGGAGTGTACAATTCTACACACGGGAGATACAGAATGAGCAGTTCTTC. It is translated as CAWSVQFYTREIQNEQFF.

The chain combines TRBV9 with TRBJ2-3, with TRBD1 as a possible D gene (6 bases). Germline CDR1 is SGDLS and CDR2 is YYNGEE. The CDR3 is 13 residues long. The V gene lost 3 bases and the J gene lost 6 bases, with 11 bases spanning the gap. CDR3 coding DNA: TGTGCCAGCAGCGGAGGGACACCCGATACGCAGTATTTT. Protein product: CASSGGTPDTQYF.

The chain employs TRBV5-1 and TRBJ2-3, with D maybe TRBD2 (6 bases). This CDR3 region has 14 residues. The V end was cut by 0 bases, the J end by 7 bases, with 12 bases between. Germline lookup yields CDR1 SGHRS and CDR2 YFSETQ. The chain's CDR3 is CASSLDGGTNTQYF. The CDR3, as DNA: TGCGCCAGCAGCTTGGACGGGGGTACAAATACGCAGTATTTT.

CDR3 DNA: TGTGCCAGCAGACCACAGGGGTATAGCAATCAGCCCCAGCATTTT. Its protein is CASRPQGYSNQPQHF. The chain uses TRBV6-5 and TRBJ1-5; 7 bases map to TRBD1. V was clipped by 6 bases and J by 0 bases; unmatched bases: 5. Germline assignment: CDR1 MNHEY and CDR2 SVGAGI. This CDR3 region has 15 residues.

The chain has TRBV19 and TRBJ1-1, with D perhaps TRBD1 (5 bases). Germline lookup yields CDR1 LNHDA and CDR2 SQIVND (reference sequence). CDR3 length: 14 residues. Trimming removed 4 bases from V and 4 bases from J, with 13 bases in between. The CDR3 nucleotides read TGTGCCAGTAGTAAGACCCCCCAGGGCACTGAAGCTTTCTTT. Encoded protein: CASSKTPQGTEAFF.

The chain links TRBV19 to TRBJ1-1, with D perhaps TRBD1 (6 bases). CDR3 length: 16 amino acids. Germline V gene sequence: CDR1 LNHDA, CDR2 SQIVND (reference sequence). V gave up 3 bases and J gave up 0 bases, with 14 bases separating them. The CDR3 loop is CASSITGQLLNTEAFF. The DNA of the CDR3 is TGTGCCAGTAGTATTACTGGACAGCTACTGAACACTGAAGCTTTCTTT.

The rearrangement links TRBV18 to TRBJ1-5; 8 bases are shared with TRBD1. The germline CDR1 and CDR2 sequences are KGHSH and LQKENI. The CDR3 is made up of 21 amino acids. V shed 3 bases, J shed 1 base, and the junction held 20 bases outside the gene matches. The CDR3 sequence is CASSPSLMAGGDIRSNQPQHF. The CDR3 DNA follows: TGTGCCAGCTCACCCTCCCTTATGGCAGGGGGCGATATTCGGAGCAATCAGCCCCAGCATTTT.

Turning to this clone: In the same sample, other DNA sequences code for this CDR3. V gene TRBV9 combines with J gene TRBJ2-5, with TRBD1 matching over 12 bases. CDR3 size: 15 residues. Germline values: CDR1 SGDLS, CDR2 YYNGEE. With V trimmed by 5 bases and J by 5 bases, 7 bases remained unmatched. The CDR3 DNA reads TGTGCCAGCAGTGGGGGGACAGGGGGCGCGGAGACCCAGTACTTC. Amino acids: CASSGGTGGAETQYF.

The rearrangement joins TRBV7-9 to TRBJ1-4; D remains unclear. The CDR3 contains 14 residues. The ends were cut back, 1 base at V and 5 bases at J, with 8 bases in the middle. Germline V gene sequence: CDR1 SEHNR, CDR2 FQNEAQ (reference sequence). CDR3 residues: CASSLGAENEKLFF. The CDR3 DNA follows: TGTGCCAGCAGCTTAGGGGCAGAGAATGAAAAACTGTTTTTT.

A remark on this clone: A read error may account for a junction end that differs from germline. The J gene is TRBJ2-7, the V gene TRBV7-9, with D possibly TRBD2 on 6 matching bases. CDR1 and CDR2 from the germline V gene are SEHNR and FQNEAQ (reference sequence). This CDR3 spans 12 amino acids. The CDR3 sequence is CSSSFLGGEQYF. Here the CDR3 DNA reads TGTTCCAGCAGCTTTCTCGGGGGCGAGCAGTACTTC.

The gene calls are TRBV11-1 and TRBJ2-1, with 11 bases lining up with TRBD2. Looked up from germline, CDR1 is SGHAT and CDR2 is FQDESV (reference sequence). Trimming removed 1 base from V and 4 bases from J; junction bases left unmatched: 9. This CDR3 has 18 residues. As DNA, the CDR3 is TGTGCCAGCAGCTTAGTAACCGGGACTAGCGGCCCGTACAATGAGCAGTTCTTC. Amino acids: CASSLVTGTSGPYNEQFF.

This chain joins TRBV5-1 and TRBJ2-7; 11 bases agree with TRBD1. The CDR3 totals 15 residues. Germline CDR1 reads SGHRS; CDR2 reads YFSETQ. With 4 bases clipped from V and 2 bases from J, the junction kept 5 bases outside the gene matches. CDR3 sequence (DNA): TGCGCCAGCAGCCAAGGACAGGGGGCCACCTACGAGCAGTACTTC. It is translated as CASSQGQGATYEQYF.

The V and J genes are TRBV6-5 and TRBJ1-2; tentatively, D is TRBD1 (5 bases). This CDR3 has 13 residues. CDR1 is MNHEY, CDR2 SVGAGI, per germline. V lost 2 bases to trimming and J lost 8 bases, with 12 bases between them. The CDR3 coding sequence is TGTGCCAGCAGTTACGAAGTGGCAGGGGGCTACACCTTC. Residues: CASSYEVAGGYTF.

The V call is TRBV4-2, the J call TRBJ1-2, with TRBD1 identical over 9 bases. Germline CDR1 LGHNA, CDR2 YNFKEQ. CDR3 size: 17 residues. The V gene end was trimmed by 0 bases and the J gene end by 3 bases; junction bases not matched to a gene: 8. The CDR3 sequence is CASSQDYTGGADYGYTF. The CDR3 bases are TGTGCCAGCAGCCAAGACTACACAGGGGGCGCAGACTATGGCTACACCTTC.